This passage covers 14 T cell receptor beta chains from one sample sequenced in a study of blood T cell repertoires in COVID-19. Assay: immunoSEQ multiplex PCR; the TCRdb copy retains only in-frame clones and omits some. The table shows 180,000 or so clones, with nearly 80% occurring only once. Sequenced input: PBMCs or T cells enriched from blood (not recorded which). The receptors shown here come from a man aged 60-69 years who had been exposed to COVID-19.

The chain uses TRBV6-1 and TRBJ1-2; D is ambiguous. The CDR3 runs 14 residues. CDR1 and CDR2 from the germline V gene are MNHNS and SASEGT. The V gene lost 0 bases and the J gene lost 8 bases, with 13 bases spanning the gap. CDR3 sequence (DNA): TGTGCCAGCAGTGAAGCGCTTCTAGGAGTGGGCTACACCTTC. It codes for CASSEALLGVGYTF.

J is TRBJ1-1 and V is TRBV6-1, with D perhaps TRBD1 (6 bases). Germline V gene sequence: CDR1 MNHNS, CDR2 SASEGT. The CDR3 covers 18 residues. The V gene lost 1 base and the J gene lost 1 base, with 19 bases spanning the gap. CDR3: CASSEVWQGMVGNTEAFF. The CDR3 bases are TGTGCCAGCAGTGAAGTTTGGCAGGGGATGGTAGGGAACACTGAAGCTTTCTTT.

The chain couples TRBV19 to TRBJ1-4; 8 nucleotides align to TRBD1. The trim removed 5 bases at V and 5 bases at J, leaving 10 bases unmatched. Germline V lookup: CDR1 LNHDA, CDR2 SQIVND (reference sequence). The CDR3 contains 16 residues. CDR3 bases: TGTGCCAGTAGTCCTCCCGGGACAGGACGGAATGAAAAACTGTTTTTT. Its protein is CASSPPGTGRNEKLFF.

A single count supports this clone. J is TRBJ1-2 and V is TRBV29-1, with a possible D match to TRBD1 (6 bases). The CDR3 loop spans 11 amino acids. Germline lookup yields CDR1 SQVTM and CDR2 ANQGSEA. Trimming took 5 bases from V and 6 from J, leaving 10 bases between them. The CDR3 nucleotides are TGCAGCGTTTTCACAGGGAATGGCTACACCTTC. Translated: CSVFTGNGYTF.

The rearrangement links TRBV27 to TRBJ1-6, with D unresolved. The V end was cut by 9 bases, the J end by 12 bases, with 15 bases between. The CDR3 covers 12 residues. The germline V gene has CDR1 MNHEY and CDR2 SMNVEV (reference sequence). The CDR3 protein is CASCIIPGPLHF. The CDR3 DNA sequence: TGTGCCAGTTGTATTATACCGGGACCCCTCCACTTT.

There are a few counts of this clone. The gene calls are TRBV7-9 and TRBJ1-2; 8 nucleotides agree with TRBD1. The CDR3 runs to 13 residues. V was pared by 4 bases and J by 3 bases, with 1 base of the junction left unmatched. The V gene's germline CDR1 is SEHNR and CDR2 FQNEAQ (reference sequence). CDR3 sequence: CASSWGQDYGYTF. In DNA form, the CDR3 reads TGTGCCAGCAGCTGGGGACAGGACTATGGCTACACCTTC.

The chain employs TRBV30 and TRBJ2-7, with 13 bases identical to TRBD2. Germline trimming cut 3 bases from V and 5 bases from J; bases unmatched to any gene: 7. Germline V lookup: CDR1 GTSNPN, CDR2 SVGIG (reference sequence). The CDR3 runs 15 residues. The CDR3 loop is CAWSLGLAGVHEQYF. The DNA of the CDR3 is TGTGCCTGGAGCCTCGGACTAGCGGGAGTCCACGAGCAGTACTTC.

The gene calls are TRBV11-2 and TRBJ2-7; possibly TRBD2 for D (8 bases). The germline gives CDR1 SGHAT, CDR2 FQNNGV. This CDR3 spans 14 amino acids. Trimming removed 5 bases at V and 1 base at J, with 12 bases between. The CDR3 DNA reads TGTGCCAGCAGCCGGGAGGGGGCTTCCTACGAGCAGTACTTC. This encodes CASSREGASYEQYF.

V and J are TRBV6-2 or TRBV6-3 and TRBJ2-1; the D gene is possibly TRBD1 (5 bases). Germline CDR1 is MNHEY and CDR2 is SVGEGT. The ends were cut back, 1 base at V and 8 bases at J, with 15 bases in the middle. The CDR3 loop spans 15 amino acids. In DNA form, the CDR3 reads TGTGCCAGCAGTTACTGGCCGCTAATACAGGATGAGCAGTTCTTC. Translating it yields CASSYWPLIQDEQFF.

The rearrangement uses TRBV30 and TRBJ1-6; TRBD1 is a possible D gene (6 bases). Trimming cost V 3 bases and J 6 bases, with 9 bases left between them. From germline, CDR1 is GTSNPN and CDR2 SVGIG (reference sequence). This CDR3 is 13 amino acids long. CDR3 protein: CAWRDSGNSPLHF. CDR3 DNA: TGTGCCTGGAGGGACAGTGGTAATTCACCCCTCCACTTT.

This clone was detected a few times. The chain combines TRBV10-3 with TRBJ1-5, with TRBD1 matching 7 bases. Germline V gives CDR1 ENHRY, CDR2 SYGVKD. Losses at the gene ends were 2 bases for V and 4 bases for J; bases not matched to a gene: 2. The CDR3 runs to 14 residues. As DNA, the CDR3 is TGTGCCATCAGTGAGGGGACAGAGAATCAGCCCCAGCATTTT. This codes for CAISEGTENQPQHF.

The chain recombines TRBV10-2 with TRBJ2-2, with TRBD2 matching over 7 bases. This CDR3 is built from 12 residues. V lost 7 bases to trimming and J lost 7 bases; unmatched junction nucleotides: 3. Germline CDR1 WSHSY, CDR2 SAAADI. In nucleotides, the CDR3 is TGCGCCAGCACCCCGGGGGGCGGGGAGCTGTTTTTT. It yields the protein CASTPGGGELFF.

The chain couples TRBV7-6 to TRBJ2-7; 9 positions agree with TRBD1. The CDR3 runs to 17 residues. Trimming took 4 bases from V and 3 from J; bases not matched to a gene: 13. Germline loops: CDR1 SGHVS, CDR2 FNYEAQ. CDR3 bases: TGTGCCAGCAGCTCACTATCTACAGGGGGCTTTATCTACGAGCAGTACTTC. It codes for CASSSLSTGGFIYEQYF.

The chain uses TRBV27 and TRBJ1-1; TRBD1 is a possible D gene (5 bases). Looked up from germline, CDR1 is MNHEY and CDR2 is SMNVEV (reference sequence). Trimming stripped 0 bases from V and 3 bases from J, with 8 bases between. The CDR3 length is 14 residues. The CDR3 coding sequence is TGTGCCAGCAGTTTATCGTCGGGGGACACTGAAGCTTTCTTT. It yields the protein CASSLSSGDTEAFF.